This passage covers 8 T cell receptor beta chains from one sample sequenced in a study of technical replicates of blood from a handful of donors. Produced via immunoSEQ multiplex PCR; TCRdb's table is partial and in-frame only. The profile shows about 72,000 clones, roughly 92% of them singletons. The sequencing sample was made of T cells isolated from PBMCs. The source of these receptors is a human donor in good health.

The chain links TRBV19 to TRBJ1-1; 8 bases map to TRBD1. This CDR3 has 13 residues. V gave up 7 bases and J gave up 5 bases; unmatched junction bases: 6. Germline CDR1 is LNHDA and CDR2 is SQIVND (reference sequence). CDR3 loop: CASTQDRGTEAFF. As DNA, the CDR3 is TGTGCCAGTACTCAAGACAGGGGAACTGAAGCTTTCTTT.

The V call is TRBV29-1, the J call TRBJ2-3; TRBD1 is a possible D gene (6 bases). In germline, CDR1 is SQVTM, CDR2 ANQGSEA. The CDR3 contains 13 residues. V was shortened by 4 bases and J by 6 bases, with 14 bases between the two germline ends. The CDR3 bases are TGCAGCGTTGGGCAGGGGCGGTCGGATACGCAGTATTTT. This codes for CSVGQGRSDTQYF.

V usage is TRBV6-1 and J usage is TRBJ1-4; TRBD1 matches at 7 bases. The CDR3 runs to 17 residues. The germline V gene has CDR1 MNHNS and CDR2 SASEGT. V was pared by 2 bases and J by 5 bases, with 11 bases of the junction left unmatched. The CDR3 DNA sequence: TGTGCCAGCAGTGAACTCGGGTCCCCAGGGGGAAATGAAAAACTGTTTTTT. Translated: CASSELGSPGGNEKLFF.

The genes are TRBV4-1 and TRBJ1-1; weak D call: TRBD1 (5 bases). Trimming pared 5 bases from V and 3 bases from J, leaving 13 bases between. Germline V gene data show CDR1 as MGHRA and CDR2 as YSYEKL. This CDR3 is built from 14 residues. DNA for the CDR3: TGCGCCAGCAGCACAAGGGAAGGGGACACTGAAGCTTTCTTT. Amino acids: CASSTREGDTEAFF.

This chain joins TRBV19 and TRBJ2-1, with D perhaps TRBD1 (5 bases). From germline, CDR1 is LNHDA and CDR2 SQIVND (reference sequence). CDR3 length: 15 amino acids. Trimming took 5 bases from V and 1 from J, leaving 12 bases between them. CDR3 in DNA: TGTGCCAGTAGTTGGGGCGCGAGATCCTACAATGAGCAGTTCTTC. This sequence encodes CASSWGARSYNEQFF.

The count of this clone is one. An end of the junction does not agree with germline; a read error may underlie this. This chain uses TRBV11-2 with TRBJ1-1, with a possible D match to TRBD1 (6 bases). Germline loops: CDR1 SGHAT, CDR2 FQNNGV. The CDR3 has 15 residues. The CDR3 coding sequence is TGTGCCAGCAGCTTTTGGCAGGGGATCAACATTGAAGCTTTCTTT. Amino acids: CASSFWQGINIEAFF.

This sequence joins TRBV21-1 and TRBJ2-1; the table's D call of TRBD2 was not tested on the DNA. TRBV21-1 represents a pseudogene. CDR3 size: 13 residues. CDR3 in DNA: TGTGCCAGCAGCAAAGGACTAGCCAATGAGCAGTTCTTC. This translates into CASSKGLANEQFF.

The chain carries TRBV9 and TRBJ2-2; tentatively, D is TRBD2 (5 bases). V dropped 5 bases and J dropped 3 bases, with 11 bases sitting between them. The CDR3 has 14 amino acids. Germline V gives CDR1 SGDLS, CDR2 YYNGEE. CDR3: CASSPLSDTGELFF. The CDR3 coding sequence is TGTGCCAGCAGTCCCCTTAGCGACACCGGGGAGCTGTTTTTT.